This entry concerns a single T cell receptor beta chain. Its cognate antigen is unknown. Trimming removed 1 base from V and 12 bases from J, with 7 bases in between. The germline V gene has CDR1 SGHTA and CDR2 FQGNSA. CDR3 length: 11 amino acids. The data are from a study of siplizumab effects on memory and regulatory T cells. General study points: Naive T cell populations appeared to exhibit greater diversity than memory cells and appeared to be major alloresponse contributors. It was not possible to assign a naive or memory phenotype to roughly 75-95% of proliferating CD4+ or CD8+ clones. Unstimulated subsets contained matches for only a minor fraction of alloreactive clones.

Assaying covered some 10^5 TCR templates per sample. Profiled with immunoSEQ multiplex PCR; TCRdb holds only in-frame clones, not every one. Found here are some 97,000 clones, approximately 92% of them singletons; the top ten hold roughly 2.8%. The source of this sequence is a human donor in good health. Some clones in this sample may be carry-over from other donors' samples. The chain combines TRBV7-2 with TRBJ1-5; D is uncertain. Sequenced: CD4+ T cells sorted from blood. The CDR3 DNA sequence: TGTGCCAGCAGCTTAGGCGGGGACCAGCATTTT. Protein sequence: CASSLGGDQHF.